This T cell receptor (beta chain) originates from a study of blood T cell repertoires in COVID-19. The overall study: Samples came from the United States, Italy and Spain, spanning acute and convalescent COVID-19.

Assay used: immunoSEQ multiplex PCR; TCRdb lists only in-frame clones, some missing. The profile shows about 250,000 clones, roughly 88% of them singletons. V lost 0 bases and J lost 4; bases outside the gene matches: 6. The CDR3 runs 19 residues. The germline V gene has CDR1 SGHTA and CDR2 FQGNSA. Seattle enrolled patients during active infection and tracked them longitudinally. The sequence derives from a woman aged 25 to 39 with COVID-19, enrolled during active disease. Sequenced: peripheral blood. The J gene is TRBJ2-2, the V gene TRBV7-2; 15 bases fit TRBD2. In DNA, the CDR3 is TGTGCCAGCAGCTTAGCGAGGACTAGCGGGGGGGCCGTCACCGGGGAGCTGTTTTTT. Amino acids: CASSLARTSGGAVTGELFF.